The 32 T cell receptor beta chains below all came from one sample that was sequenced in a study of T cell responses to AZD1222 COVID-19 vaccine. The protocol was immunoSEQ multiplex PCR, while the TCRdb copy is restricted to in-frame clones and leaves out a portion. There are 45,000 to 70,000 clones in the sample; around 86% occur only once, and around 17% lies in the top ten. Sequencing used peripheral blood, obtained on day 0 of AZD1222 vaccination. These receptors all come from an adult in good health.

The rearrangement joins TRBV7-2 to TRBJ2-1; unclear D gene. Germline V lookup: CDR1 SGHTA, CDR2 FQGNSA. V gave up 7 bases and J gave up 2 bases, with 9 bases separating them. The CDR3 is 13 amino acids. The CDR3, as DNA: TGTGCCAGCACGTCAGAGACCTACAATGAGCAGTTCTTC. Its protein is CASTSETYNEQFF.

This clone has only a few counts. The chain links TRBV4-2 to TRBJ2-7, with D uncertain. Germline V gene lookup returns CDR1 LGHNA and CDR2 YNFKEQ. V was shortened by 5 bases and J by 0 bases, with 8 bases between the two germline ends. The CDR3 is 13 residues long. CDR3 coding DNA: TGTGCCAGCAGCTTCCGCGACTCCTACGAGCAGTACTTC. This codes for CASSFRDSYEQYF.

This clone has only one observation. This chain's CDR3 is CATSRDTGPPLHF. CDR3 nucleotide sequence: TGTGCCACCAGCAGAGATACGGGACCACCCCTCCACTTT. The V gene is TRBV15, the J gene TRBJ1-6; D is possibly TRBD1 (5 bases). With 0 bases removed from V and 11 bases from J, the gap between germline ends came to 8 bases. CDR3 length equals 13 residues. Germline assignment: CDR1 LNHNV and CDR2 YYDKDF (reference sequence).

The rearrangement joins TRBV7-9 to TRBJ1-6; D call uncertain. In germline, CDR1 is SEHNR, CDR2 FQNEAQ (reference sequence). The CDR3 is made up of 14 amino acids. The V gene lost 2 bases and the J gene lost 8 bases, with 10 bases spanning the gap. CDR3 loop: CASSLLRPDSPLHF. The CDR3 DNA sequence: TGTGCCAGCAGCTTACTTCGGCCCGATTCACCCCTCCACTTT.

The rearrangement uses TRBV18 and TRBJ2-5; perhaps TRBD1 as D (5 bases). V lost 6 bases to trimming and J lost 2 bases, with 13 bases between them. Germline values: CDR1 KGHSH, CDR2 LQKENI. CDR3 length equals 14 residues. The CDR3 nucleotides read TGTGCCAGCTCCCTAACAGGCGTTCAAGAGACCCAGTACTTC. It translates to CASSLTGVQETQYF.

This clone was seen a single time. The chain uses TRBV19 and TRBJ2-1; weak D call: TRBD2 (6 bases). V lost 0 bases to trimming and J lost 5 bases, with 8 bases between them. This CDR3 region has 14 residues. Germline V gene sequence: CDR1 LNHDA, CDR2 SQIVND (reference sequence). Here the CDR3 reads CASSIEGLHNEQFF. DNA of the CDR3: TGTGCCAGTAGTATAGAGGGACTTCACAATGAGCAGTTCTTC.

V usage is TRBV30 and J usage is TRBJ1-4; TRBD1 might be the D (6 bases). CDR1 is GTSNPN and CDR2 is SVGIG in the germline V gene (reference sequence). V lost 2 bases and J lost 5, with 9 bases in between. There are 13 residues in the CDR3. The CDR3 DNA is TGTGCCTGGAGTTGGGGGCAAAATGAAAAACTGTTTTTT. Translating gives CAWSWGQNEKLFF.

This chain uses TRBV28 with TRBJ2-1; TRBD1 matches at 12 bases. Germline V gene lookup returns CDR1 MDHEN and CDR2 SYDVKM. The V and J ends lost 10 bases and 7 bases, in that order; junction bases with no gene match: 5. The CDR3 consists of 13 residues. CDR3 sequence: CATWDRGPNEQFF. CDR3 nucleotides: TGTGCCACATGGGACAGGGGGCCGAATGAGCAGTTCTTC.

The chain has TRBV29-1 and TRBJ1-2; weak D call: TRBD1 (6 bases). The length of the CDR3 is 14 residues. Germline loops: CDR1 SQVTM, CDR2 ANQGSEA. V was pared by 6 bases and J by 0 bases, with 14 bases between. The CDR3 coding sequence is TGCAGCGTCATGGAGGACAGCGCTAACTATGGCTACACCTTC. Translated: CSVMEDSANYGYTF.

The chain has TRBV5-1 and TRBJ2-5; tentative D call: TRBD2 (6 bases). This CDR3 has 14 residues. V was cut by 2 bases and J by 4 bases, with 12 bases left in between. Germline loops: CDR1 SGHRS, CDR2 YFSETQ. For the CDR3, the DNA is TGCGCCAGCAGCTTAGAACTAGCTGCAGAGACCCAGTACTTC. Encoded protein: CASSLELAAETQYF.

This clone was seen only a few times. This sequence joins TRBV27 and TRBJ2-7; possibly TRBD1 for D (5 bases). V lost 3 bases and J lost 3, with 12 bases in between. The V gene's germline CDR1 is MNHEY and CDR2 SMNVEV (reference sequence). The CDR3 loop spans 14 amino acids. CDR3 DNA sequence: TGTGCCAGCAGTTTTGAGCCAGGGATCTACGAGCAGTACTTC. Translating gives CASSFEPGIYEQYF.

The chain joins TRBV9 to TRBJ1-1; 8 bases are a match to TRBD1. The CDR3 runs to 14 residues. CDR1 is SGDLS and CDR2 is YYNGEE in the germline V gene. The V segment lost 4 bases and the J segment 6 bases; nucleotides outside the gene matches: 8. The CDR3 DNA sequence: TGTGCCAGCAGCCCCGGACAGGGAGTTTCTGAAGCTTTCTTT. As protein: CASSPGQGVSEAFF.

The chain combines TRBV10-1 with TRBJ2-7; 7 positions match TRBD2. From germline, CDR1 is WNHNN and CDR2 SYGVQD (reference sequence). With 4 bases clipped from V and 3 bases from J, the junction kept 15 bases outside the gene matches. This CDR3 has 17 amino acids. CDR3 in amino acids: CASSVWGGRASHYEQYF. In nucleotides, the CDR3 is TGCGCCAGCAGTGTATGGGGAGGGAGGGCCTCTCACTACGAGCAGTACTTC.

The V call is TRBV5-1, the J call TRBJ2-7, with 7 bases fitting TRBD1. With V trimmed by 4 bases and J by 3 bases, 10 bases remained unmatched. CDR3 length equals 15 residues. Germline CDR1 and CDR2: SGHRS and YFSETQ. CDR3 protein: CASSPTGIGSYEQYF. The DNA of the CDR3 is TGCGCCAGCAGCCCGACAGGGATTGGGAGCTACGAGCAGTACTTC.

The genes are TRBV27 and TRBJ1-1; 8 nucleotides match TRBD1. J gave up 1 base and V 5 bases, and 6 bases lay outside the gene matches. The CDR3 runs to 15 residues. Germline V lookup: CDR1 MNHEY, CDR2 SMNVEV (reference sequence). CDR3 loop: CASSPRTGTNTEAFF. CDR3 DNA: TGTGCCAGCAGTCCCCGGACAGGGACGAACACTGAAGCTTTCTTT.

J is TRBJ2-7 and V is TRBV30, with D possibly being TRBD1 (5 bases). The CDR3 loop spans 12 amino acids. Germline loops: CDR1 GTSNPN, CDR2 SVGIG (reference sequence). The V gene lost 6 bases and the J gene lost 4 bases, with 13 bases spanning the gap. The CDR3 DNA reads as TGTGCCTGCTCGGTACAGGTATACGAGCAGTACTTC. It translates to CACSVQVYEQYF.

In DNA, the CDR3 is TGTGCCAGCAGTGCTAGGACAACCACCGGGGAGCTGTTTTTT. Amino acids: CASSARTTTGELFF. The chain carries TRBV27 and TRBJ2-2; weak D call: TRBD1 (5 bases). This CDR3 has 14 residues. Germline loops: CDR1 MNHEY, CDR2 SMNVEV (reference sequence). V lost 5 bases, J lost 4 bases, and 11 bases lay in between.

The rearrangement joins TRBV13 to TRBJ1-1; 9 bases line up with TRBD1. Germline CDR1 is PRHDT and CDR2 is FYEKMQ (reference sequence). The trim removed 3 bases at V and 8 bases at J, leaving 4 bases unmatched. CDR3 length equals 13 residues. CDR3: CASSFRGQGEAFF. The CDR3 region has the DNA TGTGCCAGCAGCTTCAGGGGACAGGGAGAAGCTTTCTTT.

The chain links TRBV28 to TRBJ2-1; the match to TRBD2 covers 10 bases. The length of the CDR3 is 14 residues. Losses at the gene ends were 2 bases for V and 10 bases for J; bases not matched to a gene: 5. Germline loops: CDR1 MDHEN, CDR2 SYDVKM. The CDR3, as DNA: TGTGCCAGCAGTTTACCCCTAGCGGGAGAGGAGCAGTTCTTC. As protein: CASSLPLAGEEQFF.

The chain uses TRBV24-1 and TRBJ2-2; D call uncertain. Germline V CDR1 and CDR2: KGHDR, SFDVKD. The CDR3 has 15 residues. V dropped 9 bases and J dropped 4 bases, with 17 bases sitting between them. The CDR3 nucleotides are TGTGCCACCTCCCAAGGTCCGGTTTCCACCGGGGAGCTGTTTTTT. Its protein product is CATSQGPVSTGELFF.

The chain recombines TRBV5-4 with TRBJ2-1; 9 bases agree with TRBD2. This CDR3 spans 14 amino acids. J lost 5 bases, V lost 5 bases, and 5 bases had no gene match. Germline V lookup: CDR1 SGHNT, CDR2 YYREEE (reference sequence). CDR3 coding DNA: TGTGCCAGCAGTCAGACTAGCGGTCACAATGAGCAGTTCTTC. Encoded protein: CASSQTSGHNEQFF.

The rearrangement uses TRBV5-6 and TRBJ1-2; weak D call: TRBD1 (5 bases). The length of the CDR3 is 15 residues. V lost 4 bases and J 6 bases, leaving 19 bases between the germline ends. Germline CDR1 SGHDT, CDR2 YYEEEE. CDR3 coding DNA: TGTGCCAGCAGCATTGGCCGGGGGGTCATCAATGGCTACACCTTC. Translation: CASSIGRGVINGYTF.

This clone was observed a single time. V and J are TRBV6-2 or TRBV6-3 and TRBJ2-7; 8 bases agree with TRBD2. This CDR3 contains 14 residues. Germline V gene data show CDR1 as MNHEY and CDR2 as SVGEGT. Trimming at V came to 5 bases and at J to 7 bases, leaving 10 bases not matched to a gene. The CDR3, as DNA: TGTGCCAGCAGTGCGAGCGGGAGAGTACGGGAGCAGTACTTC. Its protein product is CASSASGRVREQYF.

This clone was counted once. The chain has TRBV4-1 and TRBJ2-1; D is ambiguous. CDR3 size: 14 residues. From germline, CDR1 is MGHRA and CDR2 YSYEKL. Trimming took 6 bases from V and 0 from J, leaving 9 bases between them. CDR3 residues: CASSPVSSYNEQFF. CDR3 in DNA: TGCGCCAGCAGTCCAGTTAGCTCCTACAATGAGCAGTTCTTC.

This clone showed up just once. The rearrangement uses TRBV7-2 and TRBJ1-2, with D possibly TRBD1 on 5 matching bases. Germline loops: CDR1 SGHTA, CDR2 FQGNSA. The CDR3 spans 14 residues. With 6 bases removed from V and 1 base from J, the gap between germline ends came to 12 bases. The CDR3 protein is CASSSGTDNYGYTF. DNA for the CDR3: TGTGCCAGCAGTTCCGGGACGGATAACTATGGCTACACCTTC.

J is TRBJ2-7 and V is TRBV6-5; D call uncertain. The V gene lost 0 bases and the J gene lost 4 bases, with 7 bases spanning the gap. CDR1 MNHEY and CDR2 SVGAGI come from the germline V gene. The CDR3 is 13 amino acids. CDR3 protein: CASSYSRQYEQYF. The CDR3 nucleotides read TGTGCCAGCAGTTACTCCCGCCAGTACGAGCAGTACTTC.

The rearrangement joins TRBV18 to TRBJ1-1; 8 bases map to TRBD1. The V gene end was trimmed by 4 bases and the J gene end by 4 bases; junction bases not matched to a gene: 11. Germline V CDR1 and CDR2: KGHSH, LQKENI. CDR3 length: 16 amino acids. The CDR3 DNA reads as TGTGCCAGCTCACTGACTAGACAGGGGAGAGTCACTGAAGCTTTCTTT. Translating it yields CASSLTRQGRVTEAFF.

The V and J genes are TRBV12-3 or TRBV12-4 and TRBJ1-2; 8 nucleotides align to TRBD1. Trimming took 7 bases from V and 10 from J; bases not matched to a gene: 8. The CDR3 contains 12 residues. The CDR3 DNA follows: TGTGCCAGCACCCCGACAGGGGTCATCTACACCTTC. It codes for CASTPTGVIYTF.

The chain is built from TRBV2 and TRBJ1-2; TRBD1 aligns across 8 bases. Germline V gene lookup returns CDR1 SNHLY and CDR2 FYNNEI. The CDR3 extends over 14 amino acids. Trimming cost V 5 bases and J 5 bases; bases outside gene matches: 7. The CDR3, as DNA: TGTGCCAGCAGTTACCGGGACAGGACGTATGGCTACACCTTC. This codes for CASSYRDRTYGYTF.

J is TRBJ2-3 and V is TRBV30; 7 bases align to TRBD2. Germline CDR1 reads GTSNPN; CDR2 reads SVGIG (reference sequence). This CDR3 is built from 17 residues. The V and J ends lost 0 bases and 2 bases, in that order; junction bases with no gene match: 11. The CDR3 sequence is CAWSVPPRSGTTDTQYF. CDR3 DNA sequence: TGTGCCTGGAGTGTACCCCCCAGGAGCGGGACCACAGATACGCAGTATTTT.

The V and J genes are TRBV20-1 and TRBJ1-2, with D uncertain. Between the trimmed V and J ends, which lost 6 bases and 7 bases, there was a span of 12 bases. CDR3 length: 11 residues. The germline gives CDR1 DFQATT, CDR2 SNEGSKA (reference sequence). CDR3 region: CSANLQRGYTF. The CDR3 nucleotides are TGCAGTGCCAACCTCCAACGTGGCTACACCTTC.

The chain has TRBV6-2 or TRBV6-3 and TRBJ2-2; 9 positions agree with TRBD1. J lost 3 bases, V lost 6 bases, and 5 bases had no gene match. The V gene's germline CDR1 is MNHEY and CDR2 SVGEGT. This CDR3 spans 15 amino acids. DNA of the CDR3: TGTGCCAGCAGCCTACAGGGGGCGGACACCGGGGAGCTGTTTTTT. This encodes CASSLQGADTGELFF.